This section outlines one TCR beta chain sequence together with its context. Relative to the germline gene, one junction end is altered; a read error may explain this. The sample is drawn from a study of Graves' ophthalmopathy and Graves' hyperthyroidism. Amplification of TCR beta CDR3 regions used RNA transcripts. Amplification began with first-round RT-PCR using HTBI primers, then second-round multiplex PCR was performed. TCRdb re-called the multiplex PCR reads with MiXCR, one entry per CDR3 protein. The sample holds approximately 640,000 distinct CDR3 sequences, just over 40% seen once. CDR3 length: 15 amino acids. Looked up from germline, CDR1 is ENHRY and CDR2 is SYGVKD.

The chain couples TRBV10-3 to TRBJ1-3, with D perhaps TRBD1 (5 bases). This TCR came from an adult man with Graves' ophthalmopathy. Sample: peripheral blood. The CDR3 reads CAIRSRQGGGNTIYF. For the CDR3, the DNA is TGTGCCATCAGGTCCCGGCAGGGCGGTGGAAACACCATATACTTT.